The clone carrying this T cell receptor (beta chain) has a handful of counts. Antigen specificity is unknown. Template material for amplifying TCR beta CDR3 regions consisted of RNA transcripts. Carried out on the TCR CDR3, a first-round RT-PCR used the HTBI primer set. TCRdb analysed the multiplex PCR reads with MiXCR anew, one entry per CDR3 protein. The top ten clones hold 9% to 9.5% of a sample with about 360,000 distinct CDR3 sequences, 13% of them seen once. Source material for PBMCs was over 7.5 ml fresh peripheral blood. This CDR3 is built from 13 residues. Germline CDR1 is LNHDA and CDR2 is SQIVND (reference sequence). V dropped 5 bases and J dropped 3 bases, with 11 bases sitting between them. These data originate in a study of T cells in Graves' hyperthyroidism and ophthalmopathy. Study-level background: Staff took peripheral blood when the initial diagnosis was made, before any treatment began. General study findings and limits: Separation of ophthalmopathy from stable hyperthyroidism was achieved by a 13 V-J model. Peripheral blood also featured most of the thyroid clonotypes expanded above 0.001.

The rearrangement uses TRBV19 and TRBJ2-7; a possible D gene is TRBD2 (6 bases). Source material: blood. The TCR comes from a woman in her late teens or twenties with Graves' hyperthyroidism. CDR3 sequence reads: CASSGAAGYEQYF. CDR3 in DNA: TGTGCCAGTAGTGGGGCAGCGGGCTACGAGCAGTACTTC.